Each of the 9 T cell receptor beta chains below was sequenced from the same sample in a study of CD8 T cells in Susac syndrome. Reverse transcription of roughly 0.5 to 1 ug RNA was carried out with random hexamers. TCRdb reprocessed the immunoSEQ multiplex PCR reads via MiXCR and lists one record per CDR3 protein. The sample contains over 150,000 distinct CDR3 sequences, about 95% of which appear only once. Sample: CD4+ T cells from PBMCs. These receptors were collected from a human donor with multiple sclerosis.

The chain recombines TRBV27 with TRBJ2-7; 7 nucleotides match TRBD2. J gave up 0 bases and V 4 bases, and 3 bases lay outside the gene matches. In germline, CDR1 is MNHEY, CDR2 SMNVEV (reference sequence). The CDR3 is made up of 14 amino acids. The CDR3 region is CASSSASGSYEQYF. In DNA, the CDR3 is TGTGCCAGCAGTTCCGCTAGCGGCTCCTACGAGCAGTACTTC.

The sample holds a few counts of this clonotype. The gene calls are TRBV12-3 or TRBV12-4 and TRBJ1-6; D not certain. CDR3 length: 12 residues. Trimming took 3 bases from V and 7 from J, leaving 4 bases between them. The CDR3 DNA is TGTGCCAGCAGTTTGGGCAATTCACCCCTCCACTTT. It specifies CASSLGNSPLHF.

V gene TRBV10-2 combines with J gene TRBJ1-2, with D perhaps matching TRBD1 (5 bases). CDR1 is WSHSY, CDR2 SAAADI, per germline. The CDR3 runs 15 residues. The V and J ends lost 3 bases and 4 bases respectively, with 15 bases between them. The CDR3 protein is CASSEYLGTFYGYTF. CDR3 coding DNA: TGCGCCAGCAGTGAATATCTCGGGACCTTCTATGGCTACACCTTC.

The J gene is TRBJ2-5, the V gene TRBV11-2; no firm D call. Trimming shortened V by 1 base and J by 4 bases, and 16 bases separated the two germline ends. The CDR3 has 16 amino acids. Looked up from germline, CDR1 is SGHAT and CDR2 is FQNNGV. This CDR3 reads CASSLAGQPEAETQYF. In DNA, the CDR3 is TGTGCCAGCAGCTTAGCTGGGCAGCCCGAGGCAGAGACCCAGTACTTC.

The chain joins TRBV7-2 to TRBJ1-5; tentative D call: TRBD1 (5 bases). This CDR3 comprises 18 residues. The ends were cut back, 0 bases at V and 4 bases at J, with 19 bases in the middle. The germline V gene has CDR1 SGHTA and CDR2 FQGNSA. CDR3 residues: CASSLALLDSGGNQPQHF. The CDR3 bases are TGTGCCAGCAGCTTAGCGCTTCTCGACAGCGGCGGGAATCAGCCCCAGCATTTT.

In nucleotides, the CDR3 is TGTGCCAGCAGGTCAGGGGGTCGCTCCTACAATGAGCAGTTCTTC. This gives the protein CASRSGGRSYNEQFF. This sequence joins TRBV2 and TRBJ2-1; 7 nucleotides agree with TRBD1. The germline V gene has CDR1 SNHLY and CDR2 FYNNEI. The V and J ends lost 6 bases and 0 bases, in that order; junction bases with no gene match: 5. The CDR3 length is 15 residues.

The chain couples TRBV20-1 to TRBJ2-7; a weak D match, TRBD1 (5 bases). From germline, CDR1 is DFQATT and CDR2 SNEGSKA (reference sequence). This CDR3 contains 15 residues. Between the trimmed V and J ends, which lost 0 bases and 1 base, there was a span of 13 bases. CDR3 loop: CSARDLTGPSYEQYF. In DNA form, the CDR3 reads TGCAGTGCTAGAGATCTTACAGGCCCGTCCTACGAGCAGTACTTC.

This chain joins TRBV5-1 and TRBJ1-2; perhaps TRBD1 as D (5 bases). CDR1 SGHRS and CDR2 YFSETQ come from the germline V gene. The CDR3 runs 13 residues. Trimming left V 5 bases short and J 7 bases short, with 15 bases between. The CDR3 DNA follows: TGCGCCAGCAGGGGAGAGGGGTTCGGTGGCTACACCTTC. Translation gives CASRGEGFGGYTF.

The chain links TRBV29-1 to TRBJ2-1, with D possibly being TRBD2 (5 bases). Trimming cost V 2 bases and J 2 bases, with 10 bases left between them. The CDR3 consists of 14 residues. In germline, CDR1 is SQVTM, CDR2 ANQGSEA. As DNA, the CDR3 is TGCAGCGTTGAAAGCGGAGTGGCCTACAATGAGCAGTTCTTC. Translation gives CSVESGVAYNEQFF.